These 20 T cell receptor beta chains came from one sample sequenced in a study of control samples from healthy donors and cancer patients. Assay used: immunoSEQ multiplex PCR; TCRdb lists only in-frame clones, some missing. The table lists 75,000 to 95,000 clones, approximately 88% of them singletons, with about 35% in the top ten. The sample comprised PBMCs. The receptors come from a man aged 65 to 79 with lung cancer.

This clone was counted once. The CDR3 spells CASSPEGQGGEKLFF. CDR3 DNA: TGCGCCAGCAGCCCCGAGGGACAGGGGGGTGAAAAACTGTTTTTT. The V gene is TRBV4-3, the J gene TRBJ1-4; 11 bases line up with TRBD1. From germline, CDR1 is LGHNA and CDR2 YSLEER. With 4 bases clipped from V and 7 bases from J, the junction kept 5 bases outside the gene matches. The CDR3 has 15 residues.

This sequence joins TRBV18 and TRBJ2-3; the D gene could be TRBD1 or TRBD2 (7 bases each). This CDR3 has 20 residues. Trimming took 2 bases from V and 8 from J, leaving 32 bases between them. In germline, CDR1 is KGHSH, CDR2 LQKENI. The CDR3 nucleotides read TGTGCCAGCTCACCAGGACAGGACGCGTTGAGCGGGGAGAACTTTGGTACGCAGTATTTT. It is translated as CASSPGQDALSGENFGTQYF.

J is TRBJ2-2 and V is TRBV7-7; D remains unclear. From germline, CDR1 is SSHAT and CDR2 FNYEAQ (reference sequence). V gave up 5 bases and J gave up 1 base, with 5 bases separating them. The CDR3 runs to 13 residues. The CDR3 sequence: CASSQKNTGELFF. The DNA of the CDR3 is TGTGCCAGCAGCCAAAAGAACACCGGGGAGCTGTTTTTT.

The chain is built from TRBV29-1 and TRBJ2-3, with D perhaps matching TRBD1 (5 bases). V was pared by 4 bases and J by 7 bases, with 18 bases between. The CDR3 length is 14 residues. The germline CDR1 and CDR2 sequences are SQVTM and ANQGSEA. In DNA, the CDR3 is TGCAGCGTTGGGGGCGGCGGTGGTCTAAATACGCAGTATTTT. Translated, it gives CSVGGGGGLNTQYF.

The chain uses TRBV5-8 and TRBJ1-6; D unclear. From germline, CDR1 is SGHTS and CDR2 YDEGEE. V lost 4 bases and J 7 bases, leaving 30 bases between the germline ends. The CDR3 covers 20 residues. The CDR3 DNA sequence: TGTGCCAGCAGCCCGGACGGGGTTCGCGCTGTGGTAGAGTTAAATTCACCCCTCCACTTT. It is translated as CASSPDGVRAVVELNSPLHF. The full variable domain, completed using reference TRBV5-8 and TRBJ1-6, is EAGVTQSPTHLIKTRGQQATLRCSPISGHTSVYWYQQALGLGLQFLLWYDEGEERNRGNFPPRFSGRQFPNYSSELNVNALELEDSALYLCASSPDGVRAVVELNSPLHFGNGTRLTVT.

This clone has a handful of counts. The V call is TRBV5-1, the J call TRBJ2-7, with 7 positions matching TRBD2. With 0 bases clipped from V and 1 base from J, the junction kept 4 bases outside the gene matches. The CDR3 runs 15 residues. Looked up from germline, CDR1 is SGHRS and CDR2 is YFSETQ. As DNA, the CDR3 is TGCGCCAGCAGCTTGGATCTAGCGGTATCCTACGAGCAGTACTTC. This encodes CASSLDLAVSYEQYF. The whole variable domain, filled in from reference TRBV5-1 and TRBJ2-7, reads KAGVTQTPRYLIKTRGQQVTLSCSPISGHRSVSWYQQTPGQGLQFLFEYFSETQRNKGNFPGRFSGRQFSNSRSEMNVSTLELGDSALYLCASSLDLAVSYEQYFGPGTRLTVT.

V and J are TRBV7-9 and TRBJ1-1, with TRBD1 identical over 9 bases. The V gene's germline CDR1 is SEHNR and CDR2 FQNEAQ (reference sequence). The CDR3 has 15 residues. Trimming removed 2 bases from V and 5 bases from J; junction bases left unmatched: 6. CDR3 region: CASSLLTGGDTEAFF. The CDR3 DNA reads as TGTGCCAGCAGCTTACTGACAGGGGGGGATACTGAAGCTTTCTTT.

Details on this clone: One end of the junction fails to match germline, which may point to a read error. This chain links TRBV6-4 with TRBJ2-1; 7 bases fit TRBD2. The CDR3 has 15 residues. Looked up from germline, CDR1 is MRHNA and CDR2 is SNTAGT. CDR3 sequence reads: CASSDSIGGRKGLVF. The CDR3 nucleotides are TGTGCCAGCAGTGACTCGATCGGGGGGAGGAAGGGGCTAGTCTTC.

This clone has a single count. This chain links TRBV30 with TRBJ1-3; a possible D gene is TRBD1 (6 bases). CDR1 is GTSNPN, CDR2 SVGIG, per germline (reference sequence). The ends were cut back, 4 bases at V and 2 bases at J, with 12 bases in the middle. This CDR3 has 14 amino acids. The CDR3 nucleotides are TGTGCCTGGAAAATAGGGACAACTGGAAACACCATATATTTT. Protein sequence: CAWKIGTTGNTIYF. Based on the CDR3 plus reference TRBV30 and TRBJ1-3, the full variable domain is SQTIHQWPATLVQPVGSPLSLECTVEGTSNPNLYWYRQAAGRGLQLLFYSVGIGQISSEVPQNLSASRPQDRQFILSSKKLLLSDSGFYLCAWKIGTTGNTIYFGEGSWLTVV.

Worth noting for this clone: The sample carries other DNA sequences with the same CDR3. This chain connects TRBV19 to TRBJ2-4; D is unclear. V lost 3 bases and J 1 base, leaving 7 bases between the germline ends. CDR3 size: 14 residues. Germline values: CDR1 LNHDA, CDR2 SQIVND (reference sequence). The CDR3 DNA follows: TGTGCCAGTAGTATCAGTGCGGCCAAAAACATTCAGTACTTC. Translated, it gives CASSISAAKNIQYF.

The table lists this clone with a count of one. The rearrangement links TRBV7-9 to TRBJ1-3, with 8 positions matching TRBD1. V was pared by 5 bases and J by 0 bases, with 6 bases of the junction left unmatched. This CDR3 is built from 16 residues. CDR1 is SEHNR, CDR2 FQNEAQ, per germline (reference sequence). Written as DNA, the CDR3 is TGTGCCAGCAGCCGGACAGGGTGGACCTCTGGAAACACCATATATTTT. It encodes CASSRTGWTSGNTIYF.

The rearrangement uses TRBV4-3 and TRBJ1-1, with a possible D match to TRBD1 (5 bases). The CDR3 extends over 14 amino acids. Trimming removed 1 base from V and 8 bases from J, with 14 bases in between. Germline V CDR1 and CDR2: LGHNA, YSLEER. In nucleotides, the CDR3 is TGCGCCAGCAGCCAAGCATGGGGCCAGCGCGAAGCTTTCTTT. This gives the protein CASSQAWGQREAFF.

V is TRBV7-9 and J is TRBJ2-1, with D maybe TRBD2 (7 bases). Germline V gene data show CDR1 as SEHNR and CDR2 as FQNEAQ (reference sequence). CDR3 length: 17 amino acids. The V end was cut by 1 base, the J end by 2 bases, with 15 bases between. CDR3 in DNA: TGTGCCAGCAGCTTAGTGGGTACGGGGGGCACCTACAATGAGCAGTTCTTC. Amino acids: CASSLVGTGGTYNEQFF.

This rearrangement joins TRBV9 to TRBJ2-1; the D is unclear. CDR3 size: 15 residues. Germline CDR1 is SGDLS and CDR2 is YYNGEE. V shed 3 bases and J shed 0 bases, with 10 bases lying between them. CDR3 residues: CASSADASSYNEQFF. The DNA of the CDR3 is TGTGCCAGCAGCGCGGACGCCAGCTCCTACAATGAGCAGTTCTTC.

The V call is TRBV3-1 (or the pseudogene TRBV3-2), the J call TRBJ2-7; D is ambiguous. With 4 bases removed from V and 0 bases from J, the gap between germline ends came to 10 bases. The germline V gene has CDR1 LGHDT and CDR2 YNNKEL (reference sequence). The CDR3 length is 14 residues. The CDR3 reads CASSRTVDSYEQYF. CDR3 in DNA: TGTGCCAGCAGCCGGACGGTCGACTCCTACGAGCAGTACTTC.

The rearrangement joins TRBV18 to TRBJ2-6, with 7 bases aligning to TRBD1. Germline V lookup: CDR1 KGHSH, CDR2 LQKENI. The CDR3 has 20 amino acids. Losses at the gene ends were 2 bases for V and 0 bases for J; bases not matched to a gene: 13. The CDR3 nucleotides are TGTGCCAGCTCACCATTACACAGGGGCCTCCAAAACTCTGGGGCCAACGTCCTGACTTTC. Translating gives CASSPLHRGLQNSGANVLTF.

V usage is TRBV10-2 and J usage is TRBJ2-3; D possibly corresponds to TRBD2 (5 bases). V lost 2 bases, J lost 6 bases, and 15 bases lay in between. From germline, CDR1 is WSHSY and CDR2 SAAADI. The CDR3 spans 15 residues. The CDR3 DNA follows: TGCGCCAGCAGTGAGGCCCTCCTCAGAGGGGATACGCAGTATTTT. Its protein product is CASSEALLRGDTQYF.

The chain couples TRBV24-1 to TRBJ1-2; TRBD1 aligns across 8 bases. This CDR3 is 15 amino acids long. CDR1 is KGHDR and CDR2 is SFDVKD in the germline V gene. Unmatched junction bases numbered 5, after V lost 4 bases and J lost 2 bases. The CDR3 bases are TGTGCCACCAGTGAGCGGACAGGGTTGAACTATGGCTACACCTTC. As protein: CATSERTGLNYGYTF.

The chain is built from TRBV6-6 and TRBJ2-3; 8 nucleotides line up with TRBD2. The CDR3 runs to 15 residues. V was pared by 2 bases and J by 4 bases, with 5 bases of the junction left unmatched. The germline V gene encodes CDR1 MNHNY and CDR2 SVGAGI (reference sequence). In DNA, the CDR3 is TGTGCCAGCAGTTACGGGGCGGGGGGCGCAGATACGCAGTATTTT. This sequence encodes CASSYGAGGADTQYF.

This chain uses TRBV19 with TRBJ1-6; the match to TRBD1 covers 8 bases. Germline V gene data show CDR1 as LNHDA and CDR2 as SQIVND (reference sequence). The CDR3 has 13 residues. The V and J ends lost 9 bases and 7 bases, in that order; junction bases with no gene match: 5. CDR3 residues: CASQGARNSPLHF. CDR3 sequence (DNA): TGTGCCAGCCAGGGGGCGCGGAATTCACCCCTCCACTTT.